Included here is one TCR beta chain sequence, with context. No antigen is known for it. This record comes from a study of T cell repertoires in cytomegalovirus infection. Overall study context: Matching HLA type, along with CMV infection, was indicated by public TCR beta signatures.

TCRdb analysed the reads with MiXCR anew, one entry per CDR3 protein. The repertoire has roughly 340,000 distinct CDR3 sequences, roughly 28% of them found once; the top ten carry around 20%. Findings and caveats of the study: Clonotype analysis showed dominance of the ex vivo response by HLA-C-restricted CMV-specific TCR beta clonotypes.

Trimming shortened V by 4 bases and J by 1 base, and 22 bases separated the two germline ends. This CDR3 has 18 residues. Germline CDR1 LGHDT, CDR2 YNNKEL (reference sequence). The sequencing here drew on cultured PBMCs, taken from culture after CMV antigen stimulation. This sequence originates from a human donor in good health (CMV status not recorded). Some clones in this sample may be carry-over from other donors' samples. The chain has TRBV3-1 and TRBJ2-5; D is uncertain. The CDR3 DNA follows: TGTGCCAGCAGCCCTACCGCGGTAGAACGGCAGTCCCAAGAGACCCAGTACTTC. It yields the protein CASSPTAVERQSQETQYF.